A single sample gave rise to the 2 T cell receptor beta chains below, sequenced in a study of blood T cell repertoires in COVID-19. Profiling relied on immunoSEQ multiplex PCR, and the TCRdb table lists in-frame clones only, not all of them. This table has some 290,000 clones, around 90% appearing once. Sequenced sample: peripheral blood. The receptors originated from a woman in her thirties with COVID-19, enrolled during active disease.

The chain combines TRBV7-9 with TRBJ1-5; perhaps TRBD1 as D (6 bases). Trimming stripped 5 bases from V and 2 bases from J, with 13 bases between. CDR1 is SEHNR, CDR2 FQNEAQ, per germline (reference sequence). This CDR3 is built from 15 residues. CDR3 protein: CASSPVQGGNQPQHF. As DNA, the CDR3 is TGTGCCAGCAGCCCCGTACAGGGCGGCAATCAGCCCCAGCATTTT.

The rearrangement joins TRBV29-1 to TRBJ1-2; 8 nucleotides line up with TRBD1. Germline V gene lookup returns CDR1 SQVTM and CDR2 ANQGSEA. CDR3 length: 13 residues. V gave up 6 bases and J gave up 4 bases; unmatched junction bases: 7. The CDR3 coding sequence is TGCAGCGTGCGAGAGACAGGGGCCTATGGCTACACCTTC. Encoded protein: CSVRETGAYGYTF.